Each of the 31 T cell receptor beta chains below was sequenced from the same sample in a study of vaccination effects on CD4 cells after COVID-19. Assay used: immunoSEQ multiplex PCR; TCRdb lists only in-frame clones, some missing. The data hold 70,000 or so clones, with 78% observed a single time. Viral peptide pool expansion of antigen-specific CD4+ T cells preceded sequencing in the ViraFEST assay. At the end of more than 8 days of culture, CD4+ T cells were isolated. All vaccine recipients tested negative for nucleocapsid antibodies and had never contracted SARS-CoV-2 infection. What these receptors recognize is not known. This material consisted of CD4+ T cells from PBMCs cultured with SARS-CoV-2 spike peptides, taken before COVID-19 vaccination. These receptors originate from a human donor who received a COVID-19 vaccine.

The chain is built from TRBV6-2 or TRBV6-3 and TRBJ1-6; a possible D gene is TRBD1 (6 bases). The CDR3 extends over 16 amino acids. The V and J ends lost 5 bases and 5 bases respectively, with 16 bases between them. CDR1 and CDR2 (germline): MNHEY, SVGEGT. In nucleotides, the CDR3 is TGTGCCAGCAGTCGCATCTTGCAGGGGAATAATTCACCCCTCCACTTT. Its translation: CASSRILQGNNSPLHF.

The chain is built from TRBV6-2 or TRBV6-3 and TRBJ1-6, with D possibly being TRBD1 (5 bases). The ends were cut back, 4 bases at V and 9 bases at J, with 16 bases in the middle. CDR3 size: 15 residues. Germline lookup yields CDR1 MNHEY and CDR2 SVGEGT. The chain's CDR3 is CASSSETLGASPLHF. The DNA of the CDR3 is TGTGCCAGCAGTTCCGAGACCCTAGGGGCTTCACCCCTCCACTTT.

The chain links TRBV6-5 to TRBJ1-2; D might be TRBD1 (5 bases). V was cut by 7 bases and J by 8 bases, with 8 bases left in between. This CDR3 spans 10 amino acids. The germline V gene has CDR1 MNHEY and CDR2 SVGAGI. In nucleotides, the CDR3 is TGTGCCAGCAATCGGGGCGGCTACACCTTC. It codes for CASNRGGYTF.

The chain couples TRBV6-5 to TRBJ1-2; 8 nucleotides match TRBD1. The CDR3 contains 14 residues. Germline V CDR1 and CDR2: MNHEY, SVGAGI. The ends lost 6 bases at V and 7 bases at J; junction bases unmatched: 10. For the CDR3, the DNA is TGTGCCAGCAGGTGGTCGACAGGGGAGGCTGGCTACACCTTC. Translated: CASRWSTGEAGYTF.

This chain joins TRBV3-1 (or the pseudogene TRBV3-2) and TRBJ1-2, with 9 positions matching TRBD1. The CDR3 spans 14 residues. Germline loops: CDR1 LGHDT, CDR2 YNNKEL (reference sequence). With V trimmed by 1 base and J by 8 bases, 5 bases remained unmatched. CDR3 protein: CASSQGQGESGYTF. For the CDR3, the DNA is TGTGCCAGCAGCCAAGGACAGGGGGAATCCGGCTACACCTTC.

This clone appeared once. The chain links TRBV24-1 to TRBJ2-2, with no clear D. Per germline, CDR1 KGHDR and CDR2 SFDVKD. This CDR3 has 13 amino acids. V lost 4 bases and J 7 bases, leaving 9 bases between the germline ends. The CDR3, as DNA: TGTGCCACCAGTGACGCTCTTTTCGGGGAGCTGTTTTTT. Translated: CATSDALFGELFF.

V is TRBV9 and J is TRBJ2-3; the D gene is possibly TRBD1 (5 bases). This CDR3 contains 15 residues. Germline values: CDR1 SGDLS, CDR2 YYNGEE. Trimming left V 3 bases short and J 6 bases short, with 17 bases between. CDR3 nucleotides: TGTGCCAGCAGCGAGCAGGGCAGCATCGCTGATACGCAGTATTTT. Its protein is CASSEQGSIADTQYF.

The chain has TRBV6-5 and TRBJ1-4; the D gene is possibly TRBD1 (6 bases). V was trimmed by 6 bases and J by 4 bases, leaving 12 bases between them. CDR3 length: 14 amino acids. Germline CDR1 reads MNHEY; CDR2 reads SVGAGI. The CDR3 bases are TGTGCCAGCAGCACCGGGACAAATAATGAAAAACTGTTTTTT. Encoded protein: CASSTGTNNEKLFF.

V usage is TRBV20-1 and J usage is TRBJ2-7; D perhaps matches TRBD2 (5 bases). V was shortened by 3 bases and J by 5 bases, with 14 bases between the two germline ends. The CDR3 is 13 residues long. Germline V gene sequence: CDR1 DFQATT, CDR2 SNEGSKA (reference sequence). CDR3 region: CSASNSGSHEQYV. The CDR3 nucleotides read TGCAGTGCTAGTAACAGCGGATCCCACGAGCAGTACGTC.

The V call is TRBV30, the J call TRBJ2-7, with D possibly TRBD1 on 6 matching bases. Trimming shortened V by 2 bases and J by 0 bases, and 11 bases separated the two germline ends. The CDR3 has 14 residues. Germline CDR1 reads GTSNPN; CDR2 reads SVGIG (reference sequence). CDR3 residues: CAWSRGGSSYEQYV. In nucleotides, the CDR3 is TGTGCCTGGAGTAGAGGGGGTTCCTCCTACGAGCAGTACGTC.

There are a few counts of this clone. The chain links TRBV2 to TRBJ1-3; D gene uncertain. CDR3 size: 17 residues. Trimming stripped 2 bases from V and 0 bases from J, with 14 bases between. Germline V gene lookup returns CDR1 SNHLY and CDR2 FYNNEI. Here the CDR3 reads CASSELGSLSSGNTIYF. In DNA, the CDR3 is TGTGCCAGCAGTGAACTGGGCTCCTTGAGCTCTGGAAACACCATATATTTT.

The chain carries TRBV5-1 and TRBJ2-5; maybe TRBD1 (6 bases). The ends were cut back, 2 bases at V and 1 base at J, with 15 bases in the middle. Germline CDR1 and CDR2: SGHRS and YFSETQ. This CDR3 contains 16 residues. CDR3 residues: CASSLGRGLPQETQYF. The CDR3 region has the DNA TGCGCCAGCAGCTTAGGCAGGGGCCTCCCCCAAGAGACCCAGTACTTC.

The rearrangement uses TRBV7-3 and TRBJ1-2, with no clear D. Trimming removed 3 bases at V and 2 bases at J, with 7 bases between. Germline CDR1 reads SGHTA; CDR2 reads FQGTGA. This CDR3 is 13 amino acids long. The DNA for the CDR3 is TGTGCCAGCAGCTTCTCGGGGAACTATGGCTACACCTTC. This codes for CASSFSGNYGYTF. Combining the CDR3 with reference TRBV7-3 and TRBJ1-2 gives the whole variable domain GAGVSQTPSNKVTEKGKYVELRCDPISGHTALYWYRQSLGQGPEFLIYFQGTGAADDSGLPNDRFFAVRPEGSVSTLKIQRTERGDSAVYLCASSFSGNYGYTFGSGTRLTVV.

This chain uses TRBV11-2 with TRBJ2-1, with D unclear. Germline loops: CDR1 SGHAT, CDR2 FQNNGV. V lost 0 bases and J 1 base, leaving 4 bases between the germline ends. CDR3 length: 14 residues. The CDR3 DNA reads as TGTGCCAGCAGCTTAGAACAGTCCTACAATGAGCAGTTCTTC. The encoded protein is CASSLEQSYNEQFF.

V gene TRBV11-3 combines with J gene TRBJ1-1, with a possible D match to TRBD1 (5 bases). The CDR3 has 16 residues. Trimming pared 2 bases from V and 1 base from J, leaving 14 bases between. Per the germline V gene, CDR1 is SGHNT and CDR2 is YENEEA. In nucleotides, the CDR3 is TGTGCCAGCAGCTTATCGGCGGGGCGGACGAACACTGAAGCTTTCTTT. Its translation: CASSLSAGRTNTEAFF. The full variable domain, rest sourced from reference TRBV11-3 and TRBJ1-1, is EAGVVQSPRYKIIEKKQPVAFWCNPISGHNTLYWYLQNLGQGPELLIRYENEEAVDDSQLPKDRFSAERLKGVDSTLKIQPAELGDSAVYLCASSLSAGRTNTEAFFGQGTRLTVV.

The chain joins TRBV2 to TRBJ1-6; D is unresolved. The CDR3 is 13 residues long. V was shortened by 6 bases and J by 7 bases, with 10 bases between the two germline ends. The germline CDR1 and CDR2 sequences are SNHLY and FYNNEI. CDR3 bases: TGTGCCAGCAGGAGGCCGCTGAATTCACCCCTCCACTTT. The encoded protein is CASRRPLNSPLHF.

The chain employs TRBV19 and TRBJ1-5, with D unclear. Germline V gene lookup returns CDR1 LNHDA and CDR2 SQIVND (reference sequence). V gave up 1 base and J gave up 2 bases, with 9 bases separating them. The CDR3 spans 15 residues. CDR3 sequence reads: CASSIVGLGNQPQHF. The CDR3 DNA follows: TGTGCCAGTAGTATAGTGGGGTTGGGCAATCAGCCCCAGCATTTT.

The chain combines TRBV9 with TRBJ2-3, with D uncertain. Germline V CDR1 and CDR2: SGDLS, YYNGEE. CDR3 size: 16 residues. V was pared by 1 base and J by 5 bases, with 17 bases between. The CDR3 region has the DNA TGTGCCAGCAGCGTAAGTCGGCGGAAAGAAGGAGATACGCAGTATTTT. Amino acid sequence: CASSVSRRKEGDTQYF. Filled out from reference TRBV9 and TRBJ2-3, the complete variable domain reads DSGVTQTPKHLITATGQRVTLRCSPRSGDLSVYWYQQSLDQGLQFLIQYYNGEERAKGNILERFSAQQFPDLHSELNLSSLELGDSALYFCASSVSRRKEGDTQYFGPGTRLTVL.

This clone was seen just once. The chain combines TRBV6-5 with TRBJ2-1; 7 nucleotides match TRBD1. Germline-derived CDR1 and CDR2 are MNHEY and SVGAGI. The CDR3 sequence is 14 residues long. V gave up 5 bases and J gave up 5 bases; unmatched junction bases: 6. CDR3 nucleotides: TGTGCCAGCAGTAGACCCGGACAGGACAATGAGCAGTTCTTC. Its protein is CASSRPGQDNEQFF.

The genes are TRBV4-1 and TRBJ2-1, with 12 positions matching TRBD2. This CDR3 spans 17 amino acids. V shed 2 bases and J 7 bases; nucleotides not matched to a gene: 9. CDR1 MGHRA and CDR2 YSYEKL come from the germline V gene. CDR3 protein: CASSQLAGGTLENEQFF. As DNA, the CDR3 is TGCGCCAGCAGCCAACTAGCGGGGGGGACTCTGGAAAATGAGCAGTTCTTC.

The gene calls are TRBV5-8 and TRBJ1-1; D gene ambiguous. The V gene's germline CDR1 is SGHTS and CDR2 YDEGEE. Deletions cut 4 bases from V and 7 bases from J, with 20 bases between. The CDR3 is 15 amino acids. CDR3 nucleotides: TGTGCCAGCAGCATCCCGGGGAAACGAGGAGGTGAAGCTTTCTTT. This encodes CASSIPGKRGGEAFF.

V and J are TRBV24-1 and TRBJ1-5; D gene ambiguous. There are 14 residues in the CDR3. V was shortened by 0 bases and J by 7 bases, with 9 bases between the two germline ends. Germline V gives CDR1 KGHDR, CDR2 SFDVKD. The CDR3: CATSDLSSGQPQHF. The DNA of the CDR3 is TGTGCCACCAGTGATTTGTCTTCGGGGCAGCCCCAGCATTTT.

The chain recombines TRBV6-5 with TRBJ1-1; TRBD1 might be the D (6 bases). CDR1 is MNHEY and CDR2 is SVGAGI in the germline V gene. The CDR3 loop spans 15 amino acids. V was clipped by 4 bases and J by 3 bases, with 15 bases between them. In DNA, the CDR3 is TGTGCCAGCAGTTCCCGTCCGGGGGGCTACACTGAAGCTTTCTTT. The encoded protein is CASSSRPGGYTEAFF.

CDR3 loop: CASSIITGRTGELFF. The CDR3 DNA is TGTGCCAGTAGTATCATCACAGGTCGTACCGGGGAGCTGTTTTTT. The chain employs TRBV19 and TRBJ2-2; D might be TRBD1 (5 bases). The CDR3 length is 15 residues. The V gene's germline CDR1 is LNHDA and CDR2 SQIVND (reference sequence). V lost 3 bases and J 5 bases, leaving 13 bases between the germline ends.

This chain uses TRBV19 with TRBJ1-5, with 9 bases that match TRBD1. In germline, CDR1 is LNHDA, CDR2 SQIVND (reference sequence). The CDR3 has 16 residues. The V segment lost 6 bases and the J segment 2 bases; nucleotides outside the gene matches: 8. Here the CDR3 DNA reads TGTGCCAGTAGGTTACAGGGGGCTCGGGGCAATCAGCCCCAGCATTTT. This encodes CASRLQGARGNQPQHF.

J is TRBJ1-2 and V is TRBV6-6; 8 nucleotides agree with TRBD1. With V trimmed by 2 bases and J by 2 bases, 7 bases remained unmatched. Per germline, CDR1 MNHNY and CDR2 SVGAGI (reference sequence). This CDR3 region has 16 residues. In DNA form, the CDR3 reads TGTGCCAGCAGTTACACACTGCAGGGGGCAAACTATGGCTACACCTTC. It codes for CASSYTLQGANYGYTF.

This clone was found a few times. This chain uses TRBV5-4 with TRBJ2-3; no clear D. Trimming stripped 2 bases from V and 3 bases from J, with 7 bases between. The length of the CDR3 is 13 residues. Germline CDR1 and CDR2: SGHNT and YYREEE (reference sequence). CDR3 DNA sequence: TGTGCCAGCAGCTTAGACTGGACAGATACGCAGTATTTT. This encodes CASSLDWTDTQYF.

This chain connects TRBV7-9 to TRBJ1-1; a weak D match, TRBD1 (5 bases). Trimming took 2 bases from V and 5 from J, leaving 9 bases between them. From germline, CDR1 is SEHNR and CDR2 FQNEAQ (reference sequence). The CDR3 runs to 13 residues. The CDR3 DNA reads TGTGCCAGCAGCTTATTGGGGGAAACTGAAGCTTTCTTT. Encoded protein: CASSLLGETEAFF.

The chain combines TRBV6-2 or TRBV6-3 with TRBJ2-7, with D hard to call. This CDR3 contains 14 residues. Germline assignment: CDR1 MNHEY and CDR2 SVGEGT. The V end lost 6 bases, the J end lost 6 bases, and 18 bases lay between the germline ends. The CDR3 coding sequence is TGTGCCAGCAGCCGGACCCCGACCCGCCGCGAGCAGTACGTC. Translated, it gives CASSRTPTRREQYV.

The chain uses TRBV2 and TRBJ2-7; D uncertain. Germline CDR1 is SNHLY and CDR2 is FYNNEI. The CDR3 length is 11 residues. With 4 bases removed from V and 7 bases from J, the gap between germline ends came to 8 bases. This CDR3 reads CASSVMVEQYV. Here the CDR3 DNA reads TGTGCCAGCAGTGTTATGGTAGAGCAGTACGTC.

The genes are TRBV3-1 (or the pseudogene TRBV3-2) and TRBJ2-7; a possible D gene is TRBD1 (5 bases). Looked up from germline, CDR1 is LGHDT and CDR2 is YNNKEL (reference sequence). The CDR3 consists of 13 residues. V gave up 4 bases and J gave up 7 bases, with 14 bases separating them. CDR3 nucleotide sequence: TGTGCCAGCAGCCGGGGCCGGGCTGGGGAGCAGTACGTC. It codes for CASSRGRAGEQYV.